This T cell receptor (beta chain) comes out of a study of tumor-infiltrating lymphocytes in primary liver carcinoma. As for the study in general: About 3.65 to 8 million productive TCRbeta reads were obtained from the samples, with similar numbers across tissue types. Findings and limits, study-wide: Tumor specimens were characterized by a significantly higher top-250-clone fraction than blood (p = 0.039). Bulk unsorted sampling precluded comparing CD4+ and CD8+ repertoires.

cDNA specific to TCR beta was made from around 470 ng of total RNA, with a constant-region primer employed for priming. Each TCR beta library was derived from three nested multiplex PCR rounds that employed slightly modified ARM-PCR. Researchers ran the first two PCR rounds for roughly 10 cycles each with TRBV1-TRBV30 forward primers and a C-beta reverse primer. TCRdb called the multiplex PCR reads again in MiXCR, with one record for every CDR3 protein. The sample lists nearly 200,000 distinct CDR3 sequences, less than 65% occurring once. RNA isolated from unsorted whole blood supplied the blood RNA, with germline DNA also extracted. The study enrolled treatment-naive patients with chronic HBV infection. Germline V gives CDR1 SGHAT, CDR2 FQNNGV. This CDR3 comprises 13 residues. Remarks on this clonotype: What it binds is unknown. Compared with germline, one end of the junction differs, possibly owing to a read error.

Sequencing used peripheral blood. The chain uses TRBV11-2 and TRBJ1-6; D perhaps matches TRBD1 (6 bases). The TCR sequence derives from an older woman with primary liver carcinoma and hepatitis B virus infection. The CDR3 spells CSSSLRQVSPPHF. Here the CDR3 DNA reads TGTTCCAGCAGCCTACGACAGGTTTCACCCCCCCACTTT.